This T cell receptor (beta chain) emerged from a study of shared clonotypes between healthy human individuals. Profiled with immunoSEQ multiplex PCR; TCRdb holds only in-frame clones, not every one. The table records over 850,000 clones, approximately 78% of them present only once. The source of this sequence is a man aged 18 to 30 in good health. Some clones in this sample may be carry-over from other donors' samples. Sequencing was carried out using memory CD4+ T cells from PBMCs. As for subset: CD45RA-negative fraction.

The CDR3 DNA reads as TGCGCCAGCAGCTCGACCACAGGTTTGAACACTGAAGCTTTCTTT. Translation: CASSSTTGLNTEAFF. The chain carries TRBV5-1 and TRBJ1-1; D is perhaps TRBD1 (5 bases). This CDR3 region has 15 residues. Germline CDR1 reads SGHRS; CDR2 reads YFSETQ. Trimming took 3 bases from V and 0 from J, leaving 12 bases between them.